The 17 T cell receptor beta chains listed next were all sequenced from one sample in a study of cytomegalovirus exposure and HLA in healthy donors. The PCR made use of 60 Vbeta and 13 Jbeta primers. The assay was immunoSEQ multiplex PCR, and TCRdb's table has in-frame clones only and misses some. Among more than 200,000 clones listed, about 79% were seen once. The specimen was PBMCs. The receptors originated from a male donor in good health and CMV-seronegative.

This clone has a handful of counts. The identical CDR3 is also encoded by other nucleotide sequences in the sample. The gene calls are TRBV2 and TRBJ1-2; D unclear. Trimming stripped 5 bases from V and 1 base from J, with 8 bases between. Looked up from germline, CDR1 is SNHLY and CDR2 is FYNNEI. CDR3 length: 13 residues. CDR3 DNA sequence: TGTGCCAGCAGTCAACGAGGTAACTATGGCTACACCTTC. Its protein product is CASSQRGNYGYTF. Complete variable domain (other parts from reference TRBV2 and TRBJ1-2): EPEVTQTPSHQVTQMGQEVILRCVPISNHLYFYWYRQILGQKVEFLVSFYNNEISEKSEIFDDQFSVERPDGSNFTLKIRSTKLEDSAMYFCASSQRGNYGYTFGSGTRLTVV.

There are a few counts of this clone. The rearrangement joins TRBV2 to TRBJ1-4; TRBD1 agrees at 8 bases. Trimming took 6 bases from V and 8 from J; bases not matched to a gene: 11. The CDR3 has 15 residues. The germline V gene has CDR1 SNHLY and CDR2 FYNNEI. CDR3 bases: TGTGCCAGCAGCGGGAGACAGGGGTCCGGCGAAAAACTGTTTTTT. Residues: CASSGRQGSGEKLFF.

This chain's CDR3 is CASGFTAGVNEQYF. As DNA, the CDR3 is TGTGCCAGCGGCTTTACCGCGGGAGTGAACGAGCAGTACTTC. The rearrangement links TRBV6-6 to TRBJ2-5; TRBD2 matches at 7 bases. TRBJ2-7 matches the DNA end more closely, so the J call is doubtful. Germline lookup yields CDR1 MNHNY and CDR2 SVGAGI (reference sequence). The CDR3 runs to 14 residues.

CDR3 sequence: CASGIGAGTGGSDGYTF. The CDR3 coding sequence is TGTGCCAGCGGCATAGGAGCCGGGACAGGGGGCTCCGATGGCTACACCTTC. V gene TRBV9 combines with J gene TRBJ1-2, with 12 bases that match TRBD1. V lost 7 bases and J lost 6; bases outside the gene matches: 16. Germline-derived CDR1 and CDR2 are SGDLS and YYNGEE. CDR3 size: 17 residues.

V usage is TRBV25-1 and J usage is TRBJ2-1; 8 bases agree with TRBD2. V was pared by 0 bases and J by 2 bases, with 3 bases of the junction left unmatched. Germline V gene lookup returns CDR1 MGHDK and CDR2 SYGVNS. CDR3 length: 16 residues. The CDR3: CASSEYELAAYNEQFF. The CDR3 nucleotides read TGTGCCAGCAGTGAATACGAACTAGCGGCCTACAATGAGCAGTTCTTC.

V gene TRBV19 combines with J gene TRBJ1-5; possible D gene TRBD1, 5 bases. V lost 3 bases and J 6 bases, leaving 18 bases between the germline ends. This CDR3 contains 16 residues. Germline CDR1 LNHDA, CDR2 SQIVND (reference sequence). CDR3 protein: CASSILRRASRQPQHF. CDR3 nucleotides: TGTGCCAGTAGTATTCTCCGCAGGGCCAGCCGTCAGCCCCAGCATTTT. Variable domain in full (rest from reference TRBV19 and TRBJ1-5): DGGITQSPKYLFRKEGQNVTLSCEQNLNHDAMYWYRQDPGQGLRLIYYSQIVNDFQKGDIAEGYSVSREKKESFPLTVTSAQKNPTAFYLCASSILRRASRQPQHFGDGTRLSIL.

This clone was seen at least ten times. The gene calls are TRBV25-1 and TRBJ2-2, with 7 nucleotides matching TRBD1. The junction had 4 bases not matched to a gene; V was cut back by 2 bases and J by 4 bases. The germline V gene has CDR1 MGHDK and CDR2 SYGVNS. CDR3 length equals 15 residues. The CDR3 bases are TGTGCCAGCAGTGAAACAGGGGAACCCACCGGGGAGCTGTTTTTT. Encoded protein: CASSETGEPTGELFF.

The chain carries TRBV15 and TRBJ1-2; D not resolved. This CDR3 contains 14 residues. CDR1 and CDR2 (germline): LNHNV, YYDKDF (reference sequence). V was cut by 1 base and J by 3 bases, with 9 bases left in between. The CDR3 region has the DNA TGTGCCACCAGCAGAGCTGGTCGCGACTATGGCTACACCTTC. This sequence encodes CATSRAGRDYGYTF.

V and J are TRBV18 and TRBJ2-1; 10 bases agree with TRBD2. CDR1 KGHSH and CDR2 LQKENI come from the germline V gene. The CDR3 is made up of 16 amino acids. The V segment lost 1 base and the J segment 5 bases; nucleotides outside the gene matches: 5. CDR3 residues: CASSPRLAGVDNEQFF. CDR3 sequence (DNA): TGTGCCAGCTCACCACGGCTAGCGGGAGTCGACAATGAGCAGTTCTTC.

The CDR3 region is CASSLDEVETQYF. The CDR3 coding sequence is TGCGCCAGCAGCTTGGACGAGGTGGAGACCCAGTACTTC. The V and J genes are TRBV5-1 and TRBJ2-5; D is uncertain. This CDR3 is 13 amino acids long. Between the trimmed V and J ends, which lost 0 bases and 5 bases, there was a span of 8 bases. Germline-derived CDR1 and CDR2 are SGHRS and YFSETQ.

This clone was counted only a few times. This chain uses TRBV5-4 with TRBJ1-2; maybe TRBD1 (6 bases). Trimming stripped 4 bases from V and 6 bases from J, with 10 bases between. Germline CDR1 and CDR2: SGHNT and YYREEE (reference sequence). The CDR3 runs to 12 residues. CDR3 in amino acids: CASSRGGDGYTF. CDR3 sequence (DNA): TGTGCCAGCAGCAGAGGGGGGGATGGCTACACCTTC.

This clone was observed a few times. The chain combines TRBV6-5 with TRBJ2-1; 8 bases are a match to TRBD2. V gave up 3 bases and J gave up 4 bases; unmatched junction bases: 8. The length of the CDR3 is 16 residues. CDR1 and CDR2 (germline): MNHEY, SVGAGI. CDR3 nucleotides: TGTGCCAGCAGTTATGGGGTCGGGAGGGCTTACAATGAGCAGTTCTTC. As protein: CASSYGVGRAYNEQFF.

The rearrangement uses TRBV6-6 and TRBJ1-4; D perhaps matches TRBD1 (5 bases). The CDR3 consists of 15 residues. Looked up from germline, CDR1 is MNHNY and CDR2 is SVGAGI (reference sequence). Trimming pared 6 bases from V and 8 bases from J, leaving 19 bases between. The CDR3, as DNA: TGTGCCAGCAGCCAGGGCCTTTCAAACTGGGAAAAACTGTTTTTT. This sequence encodes CASSQGLSNWEKLFF.

This clone turned up a few times. The V and J genes are TRBV5-6 and TRBJ2-2; D remains unclear. From germline, CDR1 is SGHDT and CDR2 YYEEEE. The CDR3 is 11 residues long. Trimming took 4 bases from V and 7 from J, leaving 5 bases between them. CDR3 DNA: TGTGCCAGCAGCCCGGGCGGGGAGCTGTTTTTT. Encoded protein: CASSPGGELFF.

The chain uses TRBV19 and TRBJ2-3; the match to TRBD1 covers 9 bases. In germline, CDR1 is LNHDA, CDR2 SQIVND (reference sequence). Germline trimming cut 4 bases from V and 4 bases from J; bases unmatched to any gene: 12. CDR3 length: 17 amino acids. The CDR3 region is CASSRLPGQGGADTQYF. DNA for the CDR3: TGTGCCAGTAGTAGGCTTCCGGGACAGGGAGGGGCAGATACGCAGTATTTT.

The J gene is TRBJ1-1, the V gene TRBV7-3; 7 positions match TRBD1. CDR3 length equals 14 residues. The germline V gene encodes CDR1 SGHTA and CDR2 FQGTGA. J gave up 7 bases and V 6 bases, and 11 bases lay outside the gene matches. CDR3 coding DNA: TGTGCCAGCAGGCCGACAGGGACTGAGGGTGAAGCTTTCTTT. Protein product: CASRPTGTEGEAFF.

The count of this clone is one. This rearrangement joins TRBV18 to TRBJ2-3; a possible D gene is TRBD2 (5 bases). Trimming left V 2 bases short and J 5 bases short, with 8 bases between. The CDR3 contains 13 residues. Germline V CDR1 and CDR2: KGHSH, LQKENI. The CDR3 DNA sequence: TGTGCCAGCTCACCAAACGAGGGAGATACGCAGTATTTT. Translated, it gives CASSPNEGDTQYF. Supplemented by reference TRBV18 and TRBJ2-3, the full variable domain reads NAGVMQNPRHLVRRRGQEARLRCSPMKGHSHVYWYRQLPEEGLKFMVYLQKENIIDESGMPKERFSAEFPKEGPSILRIQQVVRGDSAAYFCASSPNEGDTQYFGPGTRLTVL.